This T cell receptor beta chain originates from a study of cytomegalovirus exposure and HLA in healthy donors. In the case of this clone: Its antigen is undetermined.

The germline V and J ends were trimmed by 5 bases and 6 bases, with 14 bases remaining between them. The CDR3 has 12 amino acids. The V gene's germline CDR1 is GTSNPN and CDR2 SVGIG (reference sequence). PCR was performed using 60 Vbeta and 13 Jbeta primers. This table comes from immunoSEQ multiplex PCR, and its TCRdb copy is limited to in-frame clones, with some not included. This repertoire shows more than 90,000 clones, roughly 85% found once; its top ten account for 3.5% to 5%. Broader study findings: Earlier analysis found most TCR beta V segments productive about 87% or about 30% of the time. The authors excluded some V segments, including TRBV6-2 and TRBV6-3, as indistinguishable.

Sequenced input: PBMCs. The origin of this receptor is a man aged 30-40 years in good health and CMV-seronegative. J is TRBJ2-7 and V is TRBV30; D might be TRBD1 (6 bases). The CDR3: CAWGQRKGEQYF. The DNA of the CDR3 is TGTGCCTGGGGACAGAGGAAAGGCGAGCAGTACTTC.